The sample holds a few counts of the clone carrying this T cell receptor beta chain. Its antigen is not identified. The record originates from a study of T-cell memory formation after mild COVID-19. Germline CDR1 is SGHRS and CDR2 is YFSETQ. V dropped 6 bases and J dropped 2; count of bases not matched to a gene: 4. The CDR3 loop spans 14 amino acids. UMIs and sample barcodes were carried by the TCR alpha and TCR beta cDNA libraries that 5'RACE produced using constant-segment primers. TCRdb ran MiXCR on the 5' RACE reads and lists one entry per CDR3 protein. The table has hundreds of thousands of distinct CDR3 sequences, 20% to 25% seen once. Study findings and constraints: Clones shrinking between day 15 and 85 showed a balanced CD4/CD8 split, and those that grew later tilted toward CD4+. In pre-infection memory, a portion of responding clones appeared, which suggested that cross-reactive memory joined.

J is TRBJ2-3 and V is TRBV5-1, with TRBD2 matching 9 bases. The source of this sequence is an adult woman who had mild COVID-19 (a few samples of this study predate the infection). Cell type and time point are not known. The sequenced material came from PBMCs or a T cell subset sorted from them (not recorded which). The CDR3 reads CASNQRGVTDTQYF. The CDR3 nucleotides are TGCGCCAGCAATCAGCGGGGGGTCACAGATACGCAGTATTTT.